The 13 T cell receptor beta chains listed next were all sequenced from one sample in a study of OX40 agonist ivuxolimab in advanced cancers. The assay was immunoSEQ multiplex PCR, and TCRdb's table has in-frame clones only and misses some. The sample records over 45,000 clones, 83% being singletons. The sample in question was CD4+ or CD8+ T cells sorted from blood, obtained in a trial of the OX40 agonist ivuxolimab. These receptors were collected from an adult with an advanced solid tumor such as melanoma, head and neck, liver or kidney cancer.

This clone was recorded only once. This chain connects TRBV7-3 to TRBJ2-1; D possibly corresponds to TRBD2 (6 bases). The CDR3 contains 17 residues. The germline gives CDR1 SGHTA, CDR2 FQGTGA. Trimming took off 2 bases at V and 0 bases at J, with 14 bases between the two ends. The CDR3 DNA reads TGTGCCAGCAGCTTAGATTGGAGGGCAAGCTCCTACAATGAGCAGTTCTTC. Translation gives CASSLDWRASSYNEQFF.

The chain employs TRBV13 and TRBJ2-3, with 11 positions matching TRBD2. The V segment lost 2 bases and the J segment 3 bases; nucleotides outside the gene matches: 7. The germline V gene encodes CDR1 PRHDT and CDR2 FYEKMQ (reference sequence). The CDR3 contains 17 residues. This CDR3 reads CASSLPKTSGATDTQYF. In DNA form, the CDR3 reads TGTGCCAGCAGCTTACCAAAGACTAGCGGGGCGACAGATACGCAGTATTTT.

The chain employs TRBV2 and TRBJ1-4, with no clear D. This CDR3 contains 14 residues. Germline V CDR1 and CDR2: SNHLY, FYNNEI. Trimming took off 2 bases at V and 5 bases at J, with 9 bases between the two ends. CDR3 nucleotides: TGTGCCAGCAGTGAACTCCCCGGGAATGAAAAACTGTTTTTT. As protein: CASSELPGNEKLFF.

This clone has just one count. The rearrangement links TRBV19 to TRBJ2-3; perhaps TRBD1 as D (6 bases). The CDR3 extends over 13 amino acids. The V end was cut by 3 bases, the J end by 6 bases, with 10 bases between. Germline V gene lookup returns CDR1 LNHDA and CDR2 SQIVND (reference sequence). This chain's CDR3 is CASSIERGDTQYF. CDR3 bases: TGTGCCAGTAGTATTGAGAGGGGGGATACGCAGTATTTT.

The V call is TRBV15, the J call TRBJ2-5, with D tentatively TRBD2 (5 bases). V lost 8 bases to trimming and J lost 1 base, with 17 bases between them. Germline loops: CDR1 LNHNV, CDR2 YYDKDF (reference sequence). The CDR3 is 15 residues long. The CDR3 sequence: CATGRSREFQETQYF. In DNA, the CDR3 is TGTGCCACCGGACGATCCCGGGAATTCCAAGAGACCCAGTACTTC.

This clone is a singleton in its sample. This sequence joins TRBV25-1 and TRBJ1-1; 8 bases match TRBD1. Germline trimming cut 5 bases from V and 4 bases from J; bases unmatched to any gene: 6. The CDR3 totals 14 residues. Germline lookup yields CDR1 MGHDK and CDR2 SYGVNS. In nucleotides, the CDR3 is TGTGCCAGCAGTTTCGGACAGGGCCGCACTGAAGCTTTCTTT. Protein: CASSFGQGRTEAFF.

The V gene is TRBV29-1, the J gene TRBJ1-4; D is undetermined. From germline, CDR1 is SQVTM and CDR2 ANQGSEA. The CDR3 runs to 13 residues. V lost 1 base to trimming and J lost 3 bases, with 6 bases between them. The CDR3 DNA is TGCAGCGTTGAAGGTGTATCTAATGAAAAACTGTTTTTT. Protein sequence: CSVEGVSNEKLFF.

The V and J genes are TRBV19 and TRBJ1-2; 7 nucleotides agree with TRBD1. The CDR3 has 15 residues. In germline, CDR1 is LNHDA, CDR2 SQIVND (reference sequence). V was clipped by 6 bases and J by 1 base; unmatched bases: 8. CDR3 residues: CASRDRDRLNYGYTF. CDR3 coding DNA: TGTGCCAGTAGGGACCGGGACAGACTTAACTATGGCTACACCTTC.

The J gene is TRBJ2-1, the V gene TRBV10-3, with 7 positions matching TRBD2. Germline CDR1 and CDR2: ENHRY and SYGVKD. CDR3 length: 12 amino acids. V shed 2 bases, J shed 9 bases, and the junction held 1 base outside the gene matches. The CDR3 protein is CAISEREGEQFF. CDR3 DNA sequence: TGTGCCATCAGTGAGAGGGAGGGTGAGCAGTTCTTC.

The genes are TRBV9 and TRBJ2-6, with 10 bases aligning to TRBD1. V gave up 5 bases and J gave up 2 bases; unmatched junction bases: 13. CDR3 size: 19 residues. Germline V gene data show CDR1 as SGDLS and CDR2 as YYNGEE. CDR3 in DNA: TGTGCCAGCAGTTCTCGGTATAGACAGGGGGCTGCTGGGGCCAACGTCCTGACTTTC. It encodes CASSSRYRQGAAGANVLTF. Looking up the rest from reference TRBV9 and TRBJ2-6 gives the full variable domain: DSGVTQTPKHLITATGQRVTLRCSPRSGDLSVYWYQQSLDQGLQFLIQYYNGEERAKGNILERFSAQQFPDLHSELNLSSLELGDSALYFCASSSRYRQGAAGANVLTFGAGSRLTVL.

The CDR3 nucleotides read TGTGCCAGCAGCCCGGGGACATACGAGCAGTACTTC. This encodes CASSPGTYEQYF. J is TRBJ2-7 and V is TRBV5-5, with D perhaps TRBD1 (6 bases). The CDR3 is 12 residues long. Per germline, CDR1 SGHKS and CDR2 YYEKEE (reference sequence). The ends were cut back, 4 bases at V and 4 bases at J, with 9 bases in the middle.

This chain connects TRBV5-1 to TRBJ2-6; D remains unclear. Germline V gene lookup returns CDR1 SGHRS and CDR2 YFSETQ. The CDR3 has 15 amino acids. The germline V and J ends were trimmed by 0 bases and 1 base, with 5 bases remaining between them. The CDR3 loop is CASSLGASGANVLTF. Here the CDR3 DNA reads TGCGCCAGCAGCTTGGGCGCTTCTGGGGCCAACGTCCTGACTTTC.

The J gene is TRBJ2-5, the V gene TRBV7-6; the match to TRBD1 covers 10 bases. Per germline, CDR1 SGHVS and CDR2 FNYEAQ. The junction had 4 bases not matched to a gene; V was cut back by 4 bases and J by 2 bases. The CDR3 covers 15 residues. The CDR3 reads CASSSDRGSQETQYF. CDR3 bases: TGTGCCAGCAGCTCGGACAGGGGGTCACAAGAGACCCAGTACTTC.